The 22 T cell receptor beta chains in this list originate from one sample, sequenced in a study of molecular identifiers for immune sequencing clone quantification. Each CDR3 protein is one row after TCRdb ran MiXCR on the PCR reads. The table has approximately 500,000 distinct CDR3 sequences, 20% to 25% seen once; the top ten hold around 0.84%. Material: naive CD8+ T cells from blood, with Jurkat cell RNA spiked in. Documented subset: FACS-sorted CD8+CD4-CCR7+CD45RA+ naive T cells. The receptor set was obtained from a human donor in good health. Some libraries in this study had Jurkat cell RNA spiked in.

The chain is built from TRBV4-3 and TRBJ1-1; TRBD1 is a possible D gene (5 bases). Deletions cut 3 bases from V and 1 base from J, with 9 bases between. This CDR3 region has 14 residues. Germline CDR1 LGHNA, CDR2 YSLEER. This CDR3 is CASSHMQGNTEAFF. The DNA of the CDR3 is TGCGCCAGCAGCCATATGCAGGGGAACACTGAAGCTTTCTTT.

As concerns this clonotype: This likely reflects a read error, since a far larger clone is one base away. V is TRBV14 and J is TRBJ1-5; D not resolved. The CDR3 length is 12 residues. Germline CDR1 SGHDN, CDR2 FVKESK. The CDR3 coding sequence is TGTACCAGCAGCCAAGAGGGTCAGCCCCAGCATTTT. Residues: CTSSQEGQPQHF.

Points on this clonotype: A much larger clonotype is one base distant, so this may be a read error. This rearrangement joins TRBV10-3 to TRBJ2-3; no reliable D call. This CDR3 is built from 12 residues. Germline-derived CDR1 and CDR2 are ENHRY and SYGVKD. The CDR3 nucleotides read TGTGCCATCAGTGAGTCGCCGGATACGCAGGATTTT. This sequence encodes CAISESPDTQDF.

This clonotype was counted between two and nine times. CDR3 region: CASSEWEDISTDTQYF. In DNA form, the CDR3 reads TGTGCCAGCAGTGAATGGGAAGATATTTCCACAGATACGCAGTATTTT. The chain joins TRBV25-1 to TRBJ2-3, with D unresolved. V gave up 1 base and J gave up 2 bases, with 13 bases separating them. The CDR3 loop spans 16 amino acids. CDR1 and CDR2 from the germline V gene are MGHDK and SYGVNS.

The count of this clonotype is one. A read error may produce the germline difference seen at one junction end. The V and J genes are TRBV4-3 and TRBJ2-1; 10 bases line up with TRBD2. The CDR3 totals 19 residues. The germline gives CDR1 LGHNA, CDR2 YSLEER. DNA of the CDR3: TGCGCCAGCAGCCAAGACCCCCCCTGGACTAGCGGAGACTACAGTGAGCAGTTCTTC. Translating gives CASSQDPPWTSGDYSEQFF.

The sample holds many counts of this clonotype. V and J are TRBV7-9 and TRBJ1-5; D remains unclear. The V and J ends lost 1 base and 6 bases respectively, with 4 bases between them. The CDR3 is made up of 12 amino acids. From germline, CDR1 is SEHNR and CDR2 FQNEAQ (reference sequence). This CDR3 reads CASSLVSQPQHF. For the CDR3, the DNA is TGTGCCAGCAGCTTAGTGAGTCAGCCCCAGCATTTT.

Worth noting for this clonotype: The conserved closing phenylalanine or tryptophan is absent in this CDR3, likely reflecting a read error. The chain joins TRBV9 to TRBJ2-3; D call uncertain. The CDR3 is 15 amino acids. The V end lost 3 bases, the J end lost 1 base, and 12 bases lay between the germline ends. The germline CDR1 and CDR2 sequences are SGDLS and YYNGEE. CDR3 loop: CASSAGVLGTDTQYL. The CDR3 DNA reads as TGTGCCAGCAGCGCTGGAGTTCTTGGCACAGATACGCAGTATCTT.

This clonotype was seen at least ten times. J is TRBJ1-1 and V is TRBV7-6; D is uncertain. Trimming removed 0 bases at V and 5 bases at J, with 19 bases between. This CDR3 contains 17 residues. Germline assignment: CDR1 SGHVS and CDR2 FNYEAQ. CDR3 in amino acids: CASSLARESMGGTEAFF. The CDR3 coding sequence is TGTGCCAGCAGCTTAGCGCGAGAGTCAATGGGTGGTACTGAAGCTTTCTTT. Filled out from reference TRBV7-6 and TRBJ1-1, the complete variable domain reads GAGVSQSPRYKVTKRGQDVALRCDPISGHVSLYWYRQALGQGPEFLTYFNYEAQQDKSGLPNDRFSAERPEGSISTLTIQRTEQRDSAMYRCASSLARESMGGTEAFFGQGTRLTVV.

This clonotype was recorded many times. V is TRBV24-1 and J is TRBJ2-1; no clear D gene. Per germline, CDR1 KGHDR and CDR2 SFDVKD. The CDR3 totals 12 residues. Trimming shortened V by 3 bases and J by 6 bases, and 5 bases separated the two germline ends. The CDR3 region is CATSDRVNEQFF. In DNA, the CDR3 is TGTGCCACCAGTGATCGGGTCAATGAGCAGTTCTTC.

CDR3 amino acids: CASSLNSRSGANVLTF. CDR3 in DNA: TGTGCCAGCAGCTTGAACTCCCGATCTGGGGCCAACGTCCTGACTTTC. The rearrangement links TRBV5-4 to TRBJ2-6; D is unresolved. V lost 1 base to trimming and J lost 1 base, with 9 bases between them. This CDR3 has 16 residues. Germline-derived CDR1 and CDR2 are SGHNT and YYREEE (reference sequence).

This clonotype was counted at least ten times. CDR3 nucleotide sequence: TGCGCCAGCAGCCGAGTTAGCGGGAATAATGAGCAGTTCTTC. It translates to CASSRVSGNNEQFF. The rearrangement joins TRBV4-1 to TRBJ2-1, with 8 bases identical to TRBD2. In germline, CDR1 is MGHRA, CDR2 YSYEKL. The CDR3 extends over 14 amino acids. V dropped 4 bases and J dropped 7; count of bases not matched to a gene: 6.

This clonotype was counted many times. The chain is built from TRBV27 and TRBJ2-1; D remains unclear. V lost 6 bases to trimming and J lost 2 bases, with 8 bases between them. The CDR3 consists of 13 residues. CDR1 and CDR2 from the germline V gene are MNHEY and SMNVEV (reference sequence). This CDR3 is CASRQKTYNEQFF. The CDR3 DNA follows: TGTGCCAGCAGACAGAAGACCTACAATGAGCAGTTCTTC.

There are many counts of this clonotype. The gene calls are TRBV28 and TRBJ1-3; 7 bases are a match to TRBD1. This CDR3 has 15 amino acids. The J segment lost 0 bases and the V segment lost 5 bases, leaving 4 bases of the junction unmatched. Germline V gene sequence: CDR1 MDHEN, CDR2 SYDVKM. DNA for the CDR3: TGTGCCAGCAGTCGAACAGGGGACTCTGGAAACACCATATATTTT. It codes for CASSRTGDSGNTIYF. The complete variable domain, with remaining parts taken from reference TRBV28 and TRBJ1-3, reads DVKVTQSSRYLVKRTGEKVFLECVQDMDHENMFWYRQDPGLGLRLIYFSYDVKMKEKGDIPEGYSVSREKKERFSLILESASTNQTSMYLCASSRTGDSGNTIYFGEGSWLTVV.

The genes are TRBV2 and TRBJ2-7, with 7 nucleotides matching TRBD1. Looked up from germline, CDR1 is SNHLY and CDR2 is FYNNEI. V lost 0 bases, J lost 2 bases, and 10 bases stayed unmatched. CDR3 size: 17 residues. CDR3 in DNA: TGTGCCAGCAGTGAAGCGCTTCTCAGGGACAGAACCTACGAGCAGTACTTC. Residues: CASSEALLRDRTYEQYF. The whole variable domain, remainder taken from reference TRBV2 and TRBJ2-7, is EPEVTQTPSHQVTQMGQEVILRCVPISNHLYFYWYRQILGQKVEFLVSFYNNEISEKSEIFDDQFSVERPDGSNFTLKIRSTKLEDSAMYFCASSEALLRDRTYEQYFGPGTRLTVT.

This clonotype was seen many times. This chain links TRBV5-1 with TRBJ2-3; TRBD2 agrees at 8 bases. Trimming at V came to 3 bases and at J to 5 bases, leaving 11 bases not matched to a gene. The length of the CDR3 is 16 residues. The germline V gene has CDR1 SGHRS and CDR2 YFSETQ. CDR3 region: CASSSYILAAEDTQYF. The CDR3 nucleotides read TGCGCCAGCAGCTCGTACATACTAGCGGCTGAAGATACGCAGTATTTT.

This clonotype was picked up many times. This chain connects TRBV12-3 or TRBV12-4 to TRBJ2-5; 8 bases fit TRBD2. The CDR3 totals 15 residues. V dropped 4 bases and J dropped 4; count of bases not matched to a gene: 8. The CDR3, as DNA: TGTGCCAGCAGTTCCGCCGCGGGGGGAGGAGAGACCCAGTACTTC. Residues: CASSSAAGGGETQYF.

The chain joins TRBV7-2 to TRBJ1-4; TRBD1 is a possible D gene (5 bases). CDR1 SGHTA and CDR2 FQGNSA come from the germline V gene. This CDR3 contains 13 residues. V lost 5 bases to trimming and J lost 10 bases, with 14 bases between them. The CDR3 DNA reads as TGTGCCAGCAGCCCCATCGGGGACGGAAAACTGTTTTTT. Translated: CASSPIGDGKLFF.

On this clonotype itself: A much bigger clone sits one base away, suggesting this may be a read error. The CDR3 loop is CSARDAKGITEALF. The CDR3 DNA reads as TGCAGTGCTAGAGACGCCAAGGGGATCACTGAAGCTCTCTTT. The chain links TRBV20-1 to TRBJ1-1, with D possibly TRBD1 on 5 matching bases. Germline V gene data show CDR1 as DFQATT and CDR2 as SNEGSKA (reference sequence). The CDR3 is 14 amino acids.

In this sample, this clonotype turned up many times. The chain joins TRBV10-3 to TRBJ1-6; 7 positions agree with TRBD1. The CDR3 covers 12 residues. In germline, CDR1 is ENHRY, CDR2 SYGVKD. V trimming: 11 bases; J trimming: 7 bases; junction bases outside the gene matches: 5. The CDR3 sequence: CALGQPNSPLHF. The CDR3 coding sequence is TGTGCCCTGGGACAGCCCAATTCACCCCTCCACTTT.

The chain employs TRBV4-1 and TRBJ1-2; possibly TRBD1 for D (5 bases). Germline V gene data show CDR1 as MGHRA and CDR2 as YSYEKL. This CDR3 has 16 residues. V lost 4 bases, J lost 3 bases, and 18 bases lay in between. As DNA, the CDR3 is TGCGCCAGCAGCCCCTTCGGGGGGGGAGGGGACTATGGCTACACCTTC. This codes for CASSPFGGGGDYGYTF.

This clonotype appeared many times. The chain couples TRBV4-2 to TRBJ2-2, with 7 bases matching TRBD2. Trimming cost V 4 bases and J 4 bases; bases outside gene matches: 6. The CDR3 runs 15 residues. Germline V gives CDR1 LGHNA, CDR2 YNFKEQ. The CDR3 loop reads CASSPKGGSTGELFF. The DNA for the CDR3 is TGTGCCAGCAGCCCTAAGGGAGGGTCCACCGGGGAGCTGTTTTTT.

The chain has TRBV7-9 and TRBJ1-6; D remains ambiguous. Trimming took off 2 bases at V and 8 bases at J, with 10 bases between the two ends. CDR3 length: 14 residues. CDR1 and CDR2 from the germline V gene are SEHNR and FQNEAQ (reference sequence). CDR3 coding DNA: TGTGCCAGCAGCTTAAGCGAAGGACATTCACCCCTCCACTTT. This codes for CASSLSEGHSPLHF.